These 26 T cell receptor beta chains came from one sample sequenced in a study of shared clonotypes between healthy human individuals. Libraries were prepared by immunoSEQ multiplex PCR; TCRdb keeps only in-frame clonotypes and omits some of them. Of about 340,000 clones listed, about 70% are singletons. Sequenced: memory CD4+ T cells sorted from blood. Subset given: CD45RA-negative fraction. The receptor source for this set is a man aged 25-45 years in good health.

This chain joins TRBV5-6 and TRBJ2-2; TRBD1 aligns across 9 bases. V was pared by 2 bases and J by 6 bases, with 8 bases of the junction left unmatched. The CDR3 extends over 16 amino acids. Germline CDR1 is SGHDT and CDR2 is YYEEEE. Here the CDR3 reads CASSFGDDRGAGELFF. The CDR3 DNA reads as TGTGCCAGCAGCTTTGGGGATGACAGGGGGGCCGGGGAGCTGTTTTTT.

V usage is TRBV19 and J usage is TRBJ1-4; no clear D. Germline CDR1 LNHDA, CDR2 SQIVND (reference sequence). The germline V and J ends were trimmed by 5 bases and 0 bases, with 13 bases remaining between them. The CDR3 length is 16 residues. The CDR3 DNA sequence: TGTGCCAGTAGTTTGAGGACCGTTTCAACTAATGAAAAACTGTTTTTT. Encoded protein: CASSLRTVSTNEKLFF.

In the case of this clone: In the same sample, other DNA sequences code for this CDR3. CDR3 sequence: CASSLPTRDTQYF. In DNA form, the CDR3 reads TGTGCCAGCAGTCTCCCGACTAGGGATACGCAGTATTTT. The chain recombines TRBV28 with TRBJ2-3; TRBD2 is a possible D gene (6 bases). CDR1 is MDHEN, CDR2 SYDVKM, per germline. The CDR3 is 13 residues long. The V end was cut by 5 bases, the J end by 6 bases, with 12 bases between.

This clone was detected only a few times. The V call is TRBV19, the J call TRBJ1-5; maybe TRBD1 (5 bases). Trimming removed 6 bases from V and 6 bases from J, with 15 bases in between. The CDR3 loop spans 14 amino acids. The germline V gene encodes CDR1 LNHDA and CDR2 SQIVND (reference sequence). CDR3 DNA sequence: TGTGCCAGTAGCCCGACGGGGCTTGGTCAGCCCCAGCATTTT. Translated: CASSPTGLGQPQHF.

The V gene is TRBV5-6, the J gene TRBJ2-3; 10 nucleotides line up with TRBD1. The germline V gene encodes CDR1 SGHDT and CDR2 YYEEEE. The CDR3 is 17 amino acids. The junction had 11 bases not matched to a gene; V was cut back by 2 bases and J by 5 bases. CDR3 sequence: CASSFTRQGARGDTQYF. In DNA, the CDR3 is TGTGCCAGCAGCTTTACTAGACAGGGGGCAAGGGGAGATACGCAGTATTTT.

V is TRBV7-2 and J is TRBJ2-4; possibly TRBD2 for D (5 bases). The CDR3 has 13 residues. Germline V CDR1 and CDR2: SGHTA, FQGNSA. The V end was cut by 5 bases, the J end by 10 bases, with 15 bases between. CDR3 nucleotide sequence: TGTGCCAGCAGCCTGTGGGCCGGGGTTATTCAGTACTTC. Protein sequence: CASSLWAGVIQYF.

V gene TRBV19 combines with J gene TRBJ2-1, with TRBD2 matching 14 bases. The CDR3 is made up of 16 amino acids. The ends lost 8 bases at V and 9 bases at J; junction bases unmatched: 12. CDR1 is LNHDA and CDR2 is SQIVND in the germline V gene (reference sequence). The CDR3 region has the DNA TGTGCCAGTGAGAGGGCGGGGACTAGCGGGAGCGGTGAGCAGTTCTTC. Encoded protein: CASERAGTSGSGEQFF.

The genes are TRBV7-9 and TRBJ1-5; D uncertain. The V gene lost 4 bases and the J gene lost 4 bases, with 5 bases spanning the gap. The CDR3 contains 12 residues. Germline-derived CDR1 and CDR2 are SEHNR and FQNEAQ (reference sequence). The CDR3 reads CASSSKNQPQHF. The CDR3, as DNA: TGTGCCAGCAGCTCAAAGAATCAGCCCCAGCATTTT.

This chain uses TRBV28 with TRBJ1-4; D remains unclear. V was clipped by 3 bases and J by 0 bases, with 5 bases between them. This CDR3 contains 14 residues. CDR1 and CDR2 from the germline V gene are MDHEN and SYDVKM. CDR3 DNA: TGTGCCAGCAGTTTCGGACCAACTAATGAAAAACTGTTTTTT. This codes for CASSFGPTNEKLFF.

This chain links TRBV9 with TRBJ1-5; the match to TRBD1 covers 8 bases. Looked up from germline, CDR1 is SGDLS and CDR2 is YYNGEE. The CDR3 contains 21 residues. After removal of 5 bases from V and 0 bases from J, the junction contained 22 bases not matched to a gene. The CDR3 is CASSASRDRLPPSPSNQPQHF. In DNA form, the CDR3 reads TGTGCCAGCAGTGCCTCAAGGGACAGGCTCCCACCATCTCCTAGCAATCAGCCCCAGCATTTT.

This clone was seen just once. The CDR3 sequence is CASSLNPGLAGVEQFF. The CDR3 coding sequence is TGTGCCAGCTCACTAAACCCGGGACTAGCGGGAGTTGAGCAGTTCTTC. The chain links TRBV18 to TRBJ2-1, with 14 bases lining up with TRBD2. In germline, CDR1 is KGHSH, CDR2 LQKENI. With V trimmed by 4 bases and J by 9 bases, 8 bases remained unmatched. The CDR3 extends over 16 amino acids.

This chain joins TRBV5-1 and TRBJ2-6; no definite D call. CDR1 and CDR2 (germline): SGHRS, YFSETQ. V dropped 4 bases and J dropped 0 bases, with 17 bases sitting between them. The CDR3 loop spans 18 amino acids. Here the CDR3 reads CASSADTLWASGANVLTF. The CDR3 coding sequence is TGCGCCAGCAGCGCGGATACCTTGTGGGCCTCTGGGGCCAACGTCCTGACTTTC.

This clone appeared a single time. The chain has TRBV7-9 and TRBJ2-3; D possibly corresponds to TRBD2 (6 bases). The CDR3 sequence is 12 residues long. CDR1 is SEHNR, CDR2 FQNEAQ, per germline (reference sequence). Between the trimmed V and J ends, which lost 2 bases and 14 bases, there was a span of 14 bases. The CDR3 protein is CASSLTGLTSYF. CDR3 DNA sequence: TGTGCCAGCAGCTTAACGGGACTCACGTCGTATTTT.

This chain's CDR3 is CASNTLTISYNEQFF. The CDR3 DNA is TGTGCCAGCAACACTCTAACCATCTCCTACAATGAGCAGTTCTTC. V and J are TRBV28 and TRBJ2-1; no clear D gene. V was cut by 7 bases and J by 0 bases, with 13 bases left in between. Looked up from germline, CDR1 is MDHEN and CDR2 is SYDVKM. CDR3 length: 15 amino acids.

The chain combines TRBV14 with TRBJ2-1; D may correspond to TRBD1 or TRBD2 (5 bases each). Trimming removed 6 bases from V and 9 bases from J, with 15 bases in between. There are 13 residues in the CDR3. Per germline, CDR1 SGHDN and CDR2 FVKESK. CDR3 sequence: CASRSGTQIEQFF. CDR3 sequence (DNA): TGTGCCAGCAGGTCCGGGACCCAAATTGAGCAGTTCTTC.

The chain has TRBV7-6 and TRBJ2-4; 7 positions match TRBD1. Germline V gene lookup returns CDR1 SGHVS and CDR2 FNYEAQ. J lost 0 bases, V lost 4 bases, and 12 bases had no gene match. CDR3 length: 18 amino acids. The CDR3 sequence is CASSSVARGTVAKNIQYF. The CDR3 bases are TGTGCCAGCAGCTCCGTGGCCAGGGGGACAGTAGCCAAAAACATTCAGTACTTC.

This chain uses TRBV2 with TRBJ1-1, with a tentative D call TRBD1 (5 bases). This CDR3 is built from 12 residues. Trimming took 3 bases from V and 10 from J, leaving 12 bases between them. Germline CDR1 and CDR2: SNHLY and FYNNEI. As DNA, the CDR3 is TGTGCCAGCAGTGACAGGGCGGTTGGAGCTTTCTTT. Its protein is CASSDRAVGAFF. Full variable domain (missing parts from reference TRBV2 and TRBJ1-1): EPEVTQTPSHQVTQMGQEVILRCVPISNHLYFYWYRQILGQKVEFLVSFYNNEISEKSEIFDDQFSVERPDGSNFTLKIRSTKLEDSAMYFCASSDRAVGAFFGQGTRLTVV.

The gene calls are TRBV10-2 and TRBJ2-5; D is unclear. Trimming took 3 bases from V and 5 from J, leaving 10 bases between them. Germline-derived CDR1 and CDR2 are WSHSY and SAAADI. The CDR3 sequence is 13 residues long. DNA of the CDR3: TGCGCCAGCAGTGACTGGTCAGGCGAGACCCAGTACTTC. This sequence encodes CASSDWSGETQYF.

This clone was observed many times. The chain has TRBV30 and TRBJ2-2; the D gene could be TRBD1 or TRBD2 (5 bases each). The CDR3 covers 12 residues. V gave up 8 bases and J gave up 7 bases, with 14 bases separating them. Germline-derived CDR1 and CDR2 are GTSNPN and SVGIG (reference sequence). CDR3 loop: CAGTSWNGELFF. The CDR3 DNA is TGTGCCGGGACCTCTTGGAACGGGGAGCTGTTTTTT.

CDR3 nucleotide sequence: TGTGCCAGCAGCTTATCCCCGGGACTAGCGGAGACGAACACCGGGGAGCTGTTTTTT. Its protein product is CASSLSPGLAETNTGELFF. The chain has TRBV7-9 and TRBJ2-2; TRBD2 matches 11 bases. Trimming at V came to 2 bases and at J to 0 bases, leaving 8 bases not matched to a gene. Germline V CDR1 and CDR2: SEHNR, FQNEAQ (reference sequence). The CDR3 sequence is 19 residues long. The entire variable domain, with the rest obtained from reference TRBV7-9 and TRBJ2-2, is as follows: DTGVSQNPRHKITKRGQNVTFRCDPISEHNRLYWYRQTLGQGPEFLTYFQNEAQLEKSRLLSDRFSAERPKGSFSTLEIQRTEQGDSAMYLCASSLSPGLAETNTGELFFGEGSRLTVL.

The chain combines TRBV27 with TRBJ1-5; D remains ambiguous. The length of the CDR3 is 17 residues. The V gene lost 1 base and the J gene lost 0 bases, with 13 bases spanning the gap. Germline CDR1 is MNHEY and CDR2 is SMNVEV (reference sequence). Here the CDR3 reads CASSLFSSGDSNQPQHF. The CDR3 bases are TGTGCCAGCAGTTTATTTTCCTCCGGGGATAGCAATCAGCCCCAGCATTTT.

The chain employs TRBV15 and TRBJ2-6; D is perhaps TRBD1 or TRBD2 (6 bases each). CDR1 is LNHNV, CDR2 YYDKDF, per germline (reference sequence). This CDR3 contains 16 residues. V was shortened by 0 bases and J by 4 bases, with 10 bases between the two germline ends. The CDR3 loop is CATSREGGTGANVLTF. Written as DNA, the CDR3 is TGTGCCACCAGCAGAGAAGGGGGGACCGGGGCCAACGTCCTGACTTTC.

This clone was detected ten times or more. The rearrangement joins TRBV28 to TRBJ1-3; D is unresolved. CDR1 is MDHEN and CDR2 is SYDVKM in the germline V gene. This CDR3 has 16 amino acids. V gave up 2 bases and J gave up 4 bases, with 15 bases separating them. Written as DNA, the CDR3 is TGTGCCAGCAGTTTACACCAGGCAGGTTCAGGAAACACCATATATTTT. Residues: CASSLHQAGSGNTIYF.

This sequence joins TRBV7-8 and TRBJ2-1, with 10 bases that match TRBD1. Germline V CDR1 and CDR2: SGHVS, FQNEAQ. CDR3 length equals 15 residues. Trimming at V came to 7 bases and at J to 4 bases, leaving 7 bases not matched to a gene. This chain's CDR3 is CASKIGTGAYNEQFF. CDR3 sequence (DNA): TGTGCCAGCAAAATAGGGACAGGGGCTTACAATGAGCAGTTCTTC.

The chain has TRBV5-4 and TRBJ2-1; 8 nucleotides match TRBD2. The germline CDR1 and CDR2 sequences are SGHNT and YYREEE (reference sequence). This CDR3 spans 15 amino acids. The J segment lost 4 bases and the V segment lost 4 bases, leaving 7 bases of the junction unmatched. The CDR3 DNA is TGTGCCAGCAGCGCCCCGGGACTAGATTACAATGAGCAGTTCTTC. Translation gives CASSAPGLDYNEQFF.

The chain employs TRBV6-5 and TRBJ1-3; D is unresolved. The CDR3 has 14 amino acids. The V end was cut by 6 bases, the J end by 2 bases, with 11 bases between. The germline V gene has CDR1 MNHEY and CDR2 SVGAGI. The CDR3 reads CASRTGGTGNTIYF. The CDR3 coding sequence is TGTGCCAGCAGGACGGGCGGAACTGGAAACACCATATATTTT.